A selection of T cell receptor beta chains follows, all from one sample in a study of Graves' ophthalmopathy and Graves' hyperthyroidism. TCRdb used MiXCR to reprocess the multiplex PCR reads, holding one entry per CDR3 protein. The sample holds hundreds of thousands of distinct CDR3 sequences, about two fifths seen once. The sequencing sample was made of peripheral blood. The receptors come from an adult man with Graves' ophthalmopathy. CDR3s include the opening cysteine and the closing phenylalanine or tryptophan. The D gene is left open where the match is weak. Some rows have no size entry. The others give once, few or many, or a class for an expanded clone.

abundance: many; len: 15; d_gene: -; v_gene: TRBV13; j_gene: TRBJ1-2; CDR3nt: TGTGCCAGCAGCGAAGACAGAGTAGCTAACTATGGCTACACCTTC; CDR3aa: CASSEDRVANYGYTF
abundance: many; len: 13; d_gene: -; v_gene: TRBV12-3/TRBV12-4; j_gene: TRBJ2-5; CDR3nt: TGTGCCAGCAGCACCAGGGATGGGGAGACCCAGTACTTC; CDR3aa: CASSTRDGETQYF
abundance: many; len: 14; d_gene: TRBD2; v_gene: TRBV19; j_gene: TRBJ2-7; CDR3nt: TGTGCCAGTAGTAGGGCTAGCGGGAGCTACGAGCAGTACTTC; CDR3aa: CASSRASGSYEQYF
abundance: -; len: 14; d_gene: -; v_gene: TRBV7-9; j_gene: TRBJ2-2; CDR3nt: TGTGCCAGCAGCGGACGGGGGGCCTTCGGGGAGCTGTTTTTT; CDR3aa: CASSGRGAFGELFF
abundance: -; len: 16; d_gene: -; v_gene: TRBV12-3/TRBV12-4; j_gene: TRBJ2-7; CDR3nt: TGTGCCAGCAGTTTAAAGGGGGGGCTAAGCTCCTACGAGCAGTACTTC; CDR3aa: CASSLKGGLSSYEQYF
abundance: -; len: 11; d_gene: -; v_gene: TRBV9; j_gene: TRBJ2-5; CDR3nt: TGTGCCGCCTCGTCAAGCGAGACCCAGTACTTC; CDR3aa: CAASSSETQYF
abundance: many; len: 13; d_gene: TRBD1; v_gene: TRBV19; j_gene: TRBJ2-5; CDR3nt: TGTGCCAGCTGTTCGGGACAGGAAGAGACCCAGTACTTC; CDR3aa: CASCSGQEETQYF
abundance: -; len: 18; d_gene: -; v_gene: TRBV2; j_gene: TRBJ1-6; CDR3nt: TGTGCCAGCGGCCAAGTTACCGGGGGACCAGGGGATAATTCACCCCTCCACTTT; CDR3aa: CASGQVTGGPGDNSPLHF
abundance: -; len: 13; d_gene: -; v_gene: TRBV25-1; j_gene: TRBJ2-5; CDR3nt: TGTGCCTGGAGTGTACGGAAGATAGAGACCCAGTACTTC; CDR3aa: CAWSVRKIETQYF
abundance: many; len: 15; d_gene: -; v_gene: TRBV19; j_gene: TRBJ2-7; CDR3nt: TGTGCCAGTAGTATTAGGGCCAGGGAGTGGTACGAGCAGTACTTC; CDR3aa: CASSIRAREWYEQYF
abundance: many; len: 16; d_gene: TRBD2; v_gene: TRBV19; j_gene: TRBJ2-5; CDR3nt: TGTGCCAGTAGTCTAACCGGGACTAGCGTGGGAGAGACCCAGTACTTC; CDR3aa: CASSLTGTSVGETQYF
abundance: few; len: 18; d_gene: TRBD1; v_gene: TRBV9; j_gene: TRBJ2-5; CDR3nt: TGTGCCAGCAGTTCGCACGGGACAGGGGGGAACGCGTGGGAGACCCAGTACTTC; CDR3aa: CASSSHGTGGNAWETQYF
abundance: -; len: 13; d_gene: -; v_gene: TRBV7-6; j_gene: TRBJ2-7; CDR3nt: TGTGCCAGCAGCCAAGCGATGACCTACGAGCAGTACTTC; CDR3aa: CASSQAMTYEQYF
abundance: many; len: 14; d_gene: TRBD2; v_gene: TRBV27; j_gene: TRBJ2-5; CDR3nt: TGTGCCAGCAGTGGGGCGGGAGACTCAGAGACCCAGTACTTC; CDR3aa: CASSGAGDSETQYF
abundance: -; len: 11; d_gene: TRBD2; v_gene: TRBV15; j_gene: TRBJ2-5; CDR3nt: TGTGCCACCTGGGGGGGGGAGACCCAGTACTTC; CDR3aa: CATWGGETQYF
abundance: -; len: 19; d_gene: TRBD2; v_gene: TRBV25-1; j_gene: TRBJ2-3; CDR3nt: TGTGCCAGCAGTCCCCCGGCTAGCGGGGGGGCCGTCGGCTCAGATACGCAGTATTTT; CDR3aa: CASSPPASGGAVGSDTQYF
abundance: -; len: 15; d_gene: -; v_gene: TRBV19; j_gene: TRBJ2-1; CDR3nt: TGTGCCAGTAGTCCCAGAGAGGTTTCAGGCAATGAGCAGTTCTTC; CDR3aa: CASSPREVSGNEQFF
abundance: many; len: 16; d_gene: -; v_gene: TRBV29-1; j_gene: TRBJ2-7; CDR3nt: TGCAGCGTTGAGTCTCAGTTGAGCGGCGGGCGGAACGAGCAGTACTTC; CDR3aa: CSVESQLSGGRNEQYF
abundance: many; len: 14; d_gene: TRBD1; v_gene: TRBV7-9; j_gene: TRBJ2-7; CDR3nt: TGTGCCAGCAGCTCGTCGGGACAGCCCTACGAGCAGTACTTC; CDR3aa: CASSSSGQPYEQYF
abundance: once; len: 14; d_gene: -; v_gene: TRBV2; j_gene: TRBJ1-4; CDR3nt: TGTGCCAGCAGGGGAGGGATAACTAATGAAAAACTGGTTTTT; CDR3aa: CASRGGITNEKLVF
abundance: few; len: 15; d_gene: TRBD1; v_gene: TRBV7-2; j_gene: TRBJ2-7; CDR3nt: TGTGCCAGCAGCTTCCGGGACAGGGCTTCCTACGAGCAGTACTTC; CDR3aa: CASSFRDRASYEQYF
abundance: few; len: 13; d_gene: -; v_gene: TRBV6-6; j_gene: TRBJ2-7; CDR3nt: TGTGCCAGCATCCTCCCAAGCTCCTACGAGCAGTACTTC; CDR3aa: CASILPSSYEQYF
abundance: many; len: 14; d_gene: -; v_gene: TRBV15; j_gene: TRBJ2-2; CDR3nt: TGTGCCACCAGCAGAGTGACTATCACCGGGGAGCTGTTTTTT; CDR3aa: CATSRVTITGELFF
abundance: many; len: 16; d_gene: TRBD1; v_gene: TRBV24-1; j_gene: TRBJ1-5; CDR3nt: TGTGCCACCAGTGAGTGGACAGGGTTAGGGGGTCAGCCCCAGCATTTT; CDR3aa: CATSEWTGLGGQPQHF
abundance: -; len: 14; d_gene: TRBD1; v_gene: TRBV29-1; j_gene: TRBJ2-7; CDR3nt: TGCAGCGTGACACCGGGACAGGGAAAGTGCGAGCAGTACTTT; CDR3aa: CSVTPGQGKCEQYF
abundance: many; len: 20; d_gene: TRBD1; v_gene: TRBV10-3; j_gene: TRBJ1-1; CDR3nt: TGTGCCATCAGTGTAGGGATCCCGTGGGACAGGGACCACCCTAACACTGAAGCTTTCTTT; CDR3aa: CAISVGIPWDRDHPNTEAFF
abundance: -; len: 16; d_gene: -; v_gene: TRBV5-6; j_gene: TRBJ1-5; CDR3nt: TGTGCCAGCAGCTTGGCGGGCGAATATAGCAATCAGCCCCAGCATTTT; CDR3aa: CASSLAGEYSNQPQHF
abundance: -; len: 15; d_gene: TRBD1; v_gene: TRBV29-1; j_gene: TRBJ1-1; CDR3nt: TGCAGCGTTGGACACAGGGGAGCTATGAACACTGAAGCTTTCTTT; CDR3aa: CSVGHRGAMNTEAFF
abundance: many; len: 12; d_gene: -; v_gene: TRBV29-1; j_gene: TRBJ1-5; CDR3nt: TGCAGCGTCAGGTCGGGGGATCAGCCCCAGCATTTT; CDR3aa: CSVRSGDQPQHF
abundance: -; len: 11; d_gene: -; v_gene: TRBV29-1; j_gene: TRBJ1-1; CDR3nt: TGCAGCGTGGCATGGGGGACTGAAGCTTTCTTT; CDR3aa: CSVAWGTEAFF
abundance: few; len: 13; d_gene: -; v_gene: TRBV20-1; j_gene: TRBJ2-7; CDR3nt: TGCAGTGCTAGCGCCCCCCCCGGCTACGAGCAGTACTTC; CDR3aa: CSASAPPGYEQYF
abundance: -; len: 15; d_gene: -; v_gene: TRBV24-1; j_gene: TRBJ1-1; CDR3nt: TGTGCCAGCACCGCTACCAGGGGTTCGGGCACTGAAGCTTTCTTT; CDR3aa: CASTATRGSGTEAFF